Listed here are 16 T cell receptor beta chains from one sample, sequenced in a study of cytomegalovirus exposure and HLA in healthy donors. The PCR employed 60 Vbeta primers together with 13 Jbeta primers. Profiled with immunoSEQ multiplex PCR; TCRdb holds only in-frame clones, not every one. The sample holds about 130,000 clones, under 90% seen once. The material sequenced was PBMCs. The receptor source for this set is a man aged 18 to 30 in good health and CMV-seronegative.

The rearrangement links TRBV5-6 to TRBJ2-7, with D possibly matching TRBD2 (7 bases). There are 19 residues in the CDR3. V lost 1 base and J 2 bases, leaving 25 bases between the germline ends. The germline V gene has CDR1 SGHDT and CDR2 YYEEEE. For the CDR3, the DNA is TGTGCCAGCAGCTTGTATATGTCTTTCGGGGGGCGAACCACCTACGAGCAGTACTTC. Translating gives CASSLYMSFGGRTTYEQYF.

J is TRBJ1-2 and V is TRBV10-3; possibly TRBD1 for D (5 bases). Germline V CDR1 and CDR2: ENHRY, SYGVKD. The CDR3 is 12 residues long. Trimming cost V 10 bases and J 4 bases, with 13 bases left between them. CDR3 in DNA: TGTGCCACCGGAGGGACCAGCTATGGCTACACCTTC. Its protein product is CATGGTSYGYTF.

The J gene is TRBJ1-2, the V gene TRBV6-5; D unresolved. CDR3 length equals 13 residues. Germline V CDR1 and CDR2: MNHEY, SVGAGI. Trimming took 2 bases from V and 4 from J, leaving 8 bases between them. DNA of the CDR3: TGTGCCAGCAGTTACGAGGGTAGCTATGGCTACACCTTC. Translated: CASSYEGSYGYTF.

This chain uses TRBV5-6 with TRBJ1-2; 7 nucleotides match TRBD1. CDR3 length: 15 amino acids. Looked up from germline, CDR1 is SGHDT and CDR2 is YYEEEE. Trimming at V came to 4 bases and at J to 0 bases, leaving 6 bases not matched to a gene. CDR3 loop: CASSATGAPNYGYTF. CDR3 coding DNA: TGTGCCAGCAGCGCCACAGGGGCCCCTAACTATGGCTACACCTTC.

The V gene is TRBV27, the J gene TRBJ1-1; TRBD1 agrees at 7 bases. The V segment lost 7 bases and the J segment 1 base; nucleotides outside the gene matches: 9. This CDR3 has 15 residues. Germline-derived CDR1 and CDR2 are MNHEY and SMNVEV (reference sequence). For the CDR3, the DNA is TGTGCCAGCAAAAATAGGGACAGAAAGAACACTGAAGCTTTCTTT. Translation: CASKNRDRKNTEAFF.

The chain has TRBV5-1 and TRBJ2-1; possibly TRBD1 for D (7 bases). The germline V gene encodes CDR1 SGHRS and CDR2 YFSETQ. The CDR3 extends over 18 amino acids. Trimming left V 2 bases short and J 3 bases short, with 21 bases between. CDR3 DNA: TGCGCCAGCAGCTTAAATTTCGCTCAGGGGGGAAACTACAATGAGCAGTTCTTC. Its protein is CASSLNFAQGGNYNEQFF.

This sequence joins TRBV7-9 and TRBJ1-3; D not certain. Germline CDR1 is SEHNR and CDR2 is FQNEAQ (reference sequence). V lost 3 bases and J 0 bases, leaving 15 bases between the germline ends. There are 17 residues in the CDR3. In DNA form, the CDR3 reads TGTGCCAGCAGCTTTCCAGGCGGGGAGTACTCTGGAAACACCATATATTTT. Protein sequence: CASSFPGGEYSGNTIYF.

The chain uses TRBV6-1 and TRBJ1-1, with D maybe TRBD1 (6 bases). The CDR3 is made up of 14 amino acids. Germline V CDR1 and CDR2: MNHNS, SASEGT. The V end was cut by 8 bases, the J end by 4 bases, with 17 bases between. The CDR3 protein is CASADQGWGTEAFF. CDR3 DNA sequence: TGTGCCAGCGCGGACCAGGGGTGGGGCACTGAAGCTTTCTTT.

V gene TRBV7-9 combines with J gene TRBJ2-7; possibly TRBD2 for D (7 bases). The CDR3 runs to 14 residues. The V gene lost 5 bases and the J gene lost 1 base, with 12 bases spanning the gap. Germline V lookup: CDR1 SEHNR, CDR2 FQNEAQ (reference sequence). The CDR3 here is CASSTGGHSYEQYF. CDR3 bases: TGTGCCAGCAGCACGGGGGGCCATTCCTACGAGCAGTACTTC.

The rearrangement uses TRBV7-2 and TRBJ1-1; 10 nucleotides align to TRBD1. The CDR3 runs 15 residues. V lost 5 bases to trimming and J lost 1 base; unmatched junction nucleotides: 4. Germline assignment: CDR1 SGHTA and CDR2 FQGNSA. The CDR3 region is CASSPRQGANTEAFF. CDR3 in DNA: TGTGCCAGCAGCCCCCGACAGGGGGCGAACACTGAAGCTTTCTTT.

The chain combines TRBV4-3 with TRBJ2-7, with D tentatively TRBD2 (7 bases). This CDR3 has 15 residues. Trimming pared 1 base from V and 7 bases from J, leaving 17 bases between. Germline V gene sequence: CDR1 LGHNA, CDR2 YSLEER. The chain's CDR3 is CASSQAGGPMREQYF. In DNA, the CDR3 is TGCGCCAGCAGCCAAGCGGGGGGCCCAATGAGGGAGCAGTACTTC.

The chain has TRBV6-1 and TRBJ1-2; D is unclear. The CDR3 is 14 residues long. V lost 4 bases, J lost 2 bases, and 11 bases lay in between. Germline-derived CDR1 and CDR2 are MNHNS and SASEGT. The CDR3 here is CASSASWQNYGYTF. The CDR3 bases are TGTGCCAGCAGTGCATCGTGGCAGAACTATGGCTACACCTTC.

The CDR3 sequence: CASSLLFGKLFF. The CDR3, as DNA: TGTGCCAGCAGCTTGCTCTTCGGAAAACTGTTTTTT. The rearrangement links TRBV5-4 to TRBJ1-4, with D hard to call. V lost 1 base, J lost 10 bases, and 8 bases lay in between. CDR3 length: 12 residues. Germline CDR1 reads SGHNT; CDR2 reads YYREEE (reference sequence).

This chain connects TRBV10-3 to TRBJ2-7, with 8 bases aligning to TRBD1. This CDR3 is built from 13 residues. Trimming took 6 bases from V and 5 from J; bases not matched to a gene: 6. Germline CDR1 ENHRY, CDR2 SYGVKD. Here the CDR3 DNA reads TGTGCCATCAGAGCGACAGGGGTGGACGAGCAGTACTTC. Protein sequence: CAIRATGVDEQYF.

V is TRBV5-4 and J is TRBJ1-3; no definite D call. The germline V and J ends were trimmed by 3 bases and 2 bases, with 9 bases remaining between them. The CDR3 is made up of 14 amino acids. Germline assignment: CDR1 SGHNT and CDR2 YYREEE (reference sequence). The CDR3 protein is CASSSTEPGNTIYF. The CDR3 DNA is TGTGCCAGCAGCTCTACTGAGCCTGGAAACACCATATATTTT.

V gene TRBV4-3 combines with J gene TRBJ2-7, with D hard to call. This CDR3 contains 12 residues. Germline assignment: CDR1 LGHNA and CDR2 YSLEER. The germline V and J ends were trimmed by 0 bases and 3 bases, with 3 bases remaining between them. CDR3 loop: CASSQDNYEQYF. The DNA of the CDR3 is TGCGCCAGCAGCCAAGATAACTACGAGCAGTACTTC.